Each of the 10 T cell receptor beta chains below was sequenced from the same sample in a study of blood T cell repertoires in COVID-19. The protocol was immunoSEQ multiplex PCR, while the TCRdb copy is restricted to in-frame clones and leaves out a portion. The data show over 150,000 clones, with about 88% seen just once and approximately 0.5% held by the top ten. Source material: peripheral blood. The receptors originated from a man in his fifties or sixties with COVID-19, enrolled during active disease.

The chain joins TRBV9 to TRBJ2-2; 7 positions agree with TRBD2. J gave up 1 base and V 4 bases, and 7 bases lay outside the gene matches. Germline V gene data show CDR1 as SGDLS and CDR2 as YYNGEE. The CDR3 spans 16 residues. The CDR3 nucleotides are TGTGCCAGCAGCCTCCGGGAGGCAGGGAACACCGGGGAGCTGTTTTTT. As protein: CASSLREAGNTGELFF. Looking up the rest from reference TRBV9 and TRBJ2-2 gives the full variable domain: DSGVTQTPKHLITATGQRVTLRCSPRSGDLSVYWYQQSLDQGLQFLIQYYNGEERAKGNILERFSAQQFPDLHSELNLSSLELGDSALYFCASSLREAGNTGELFFGEGSRLTVL.

The CDR3 DNA reads TGTGCCAGCAGTTACTCGAGCAGGGTATTCACTGAAGCTTTCTTT. It codes for CASSYSSRVFTEAFF. The rearrangement joins TRBV6-5 to TRBJ1-1, with a tentative D call TRBD1 (5 bases). The V and J ends lost 0 bases and 4 bases respectively, with 12 bases between them. The CDR3 extends over 15 amino acids. Germline-derived CDR1 and CDR2 are MNHEY and SVGAGI.

This chain links TRBV25-1 with TRBJ2-5; 7 nucleotides line up with TRBD1. This CDR3 contains 14 residues. CDR1 MGHDK and CDR2 SYGVNS come from the germline V gene. The J segment lost 5 bases and the V segment lost 1 base, leaving 4 bases of the junction unmatched. CDR3 loop: CASSELDRVETQYF. In nucleotides, the CDR3 is TGTGCCAGCAGTGAATTAGACAGGGTGGAGACCCAGTACTTC.

The genes are TRBV19 and TRBJ1-1; no clear D. The length of the CDR3 is 15 residues. Looked up from germline, CDR1 is LNHDA and CDR2 is SQIVND (reference sequence). Trimming removed 4 bases at V and 2 bases at J, with 14 bases between. In nucleotides, the CDR3 is TGTGCCAGTAGTAGGATTTTGCGGGGTAACACTGAAGCTTTCTTT. Translation: CASSRILRGNTEAFF.

CDR3 residues: CASSLSFREETQYF. The CDR3 DNA follows: TGTGCCAGCAGCTTAAGCTTCCGGGAAGAGACCCAGTACTTC. This chain uses TRBV7-8 with TRBJ2-5; D is unresolved. Trimming stripped 2 bases from V and 3 bases from J, with 10 bases between. The CDR3 runs 14 residues. Germline CDR1 SGHVS, CDR2 FQNEAQ.

The genes are TRBV5-1 and TRBJ1-1, with D uncertain. The CDR3 is 14 residues long. V dropped 5 bases and J dropped 1 base, with 12 bases sitting between them. Germline CDR1 is SGHRS and CDR2 is YFSETQ. The CDR3 spells CASRFGAENTEAFF. The CDR3 DNA is TGCGCCAGCAGATTTGGTGCGGAGAACACTGAAGCTTTCTTT.

The chain links TRBV7-8 to TRBJ1-1; maybe TRBD1 (6 bases). Germline V gene lookup returns CDR1 SGHVS and CDR2 FQNEAQ. V shed 5 bases and J shed 0 bases, with 16 bases lying between them. The CDR3 length is 16 residues. The CDR3 nucleotides are TGTGCCAGCAGCATTAGCACAGGGTTTGTGAACACTGAAGCTTTCTTT. Its translation: CASSISTGFVNTEAFF.

The V gene is TRBV4-3, the J gene TRBJ2-5, with D perhaps matching TRBD2 (6 bases). V lost 4 bases and J lost 3, with 9 bases in between. CDR1 is LGHNA, CDR2 YSLEER, per germline. This CDR3 spans 13 amino acids. The CDR3 DNA sequence: TGCGCCAGCAGCCGCGGGACGGAAGAGACCCAGTACTTC. Encoded protein: CASSRGTEETQYF.

This clone came up a few times. V usage is TRBV4-3 and J usage is TRBJ1-5; no clear D. This CDR3 is built from 14 residues. Germline CDR1 and CDR2: LGHNA and YSLEER. The V and J ends lost 0 bases and 3 bases respectively, with 6 bases between them. The CDR3 coding sequence is TGCGCCAGCAGCCAAGACAGGAACAATCAGCCCCAGCATTTT. It yields the protein CASSQDRNNQPQHF.

This rearrangement joins TRBV4-2 to TRBJ1-2; D unclear. CDR3 size: 13 residues. Looked up from germline, CDR1 is LGHNA and CDR2 is YNFKEQ. V was shortened by 3 bases and J by 2 bases, with 7 bases between the two germline ends. The CDR3 DNA reads TGTGCCAGCAGCCAGGACTGGAACTATGGCTACACCTTC. Residues: CASSQDWNYGYTF.